The clone carrying this T cell receptor (beta chain) came up a few times. The data belong to a study of T cell responses to AZD1222 COVID-19 vaccine. Method: immunoSEQ multiplex PCR; TCRdb's copy keeps in-frame clones and lacks some. The data hold under 150,000 clones, with around nine tenths observed a single time. V lost 2 bases to trimming and J lost 2 bases, with 12 bases between them. This CDR3 has 16 residues. Germline CDR1 is MDHEN and CDR2 is SYDVKM. Sequencing was performed on peripheral blood, taken on day 0 of AZD1222 vaccination. This receptor was taken from an adult in good health. The V gene is TRBV28, the J gene TRBJ1-4; D is undetermined. The CDR3 DNA follows: TGTGCCAGCAGTTTAGGCGGAATTGGGACTAATGAAAAACTGTTTTTT. It translates to CASSLGGIGTNEKLFF.